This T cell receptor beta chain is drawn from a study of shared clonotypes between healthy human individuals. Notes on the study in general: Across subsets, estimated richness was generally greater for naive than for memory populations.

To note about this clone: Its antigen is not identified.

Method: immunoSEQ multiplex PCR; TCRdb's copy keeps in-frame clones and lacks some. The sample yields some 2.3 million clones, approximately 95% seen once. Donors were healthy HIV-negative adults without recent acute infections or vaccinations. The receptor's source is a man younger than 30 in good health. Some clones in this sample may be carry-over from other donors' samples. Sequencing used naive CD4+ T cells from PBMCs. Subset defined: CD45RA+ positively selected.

CDR3 bases: TGCGCCAGCAGCCAACGACAGGGGGTCGTCGAGACCCAGTACTTC. Its translation is CASSQRQGVVETQYF. The chain couples TRBV4-3 to TRBJ2-5, with TRBD1 matching over 9 bases. The germline V gene encodes CDR1 LGHNA and CDR2 YSLEER. There are 15 residues in the CDR3. With V trimmed by 2 bases and J by 5 bases, 6 bases remained unmatched.